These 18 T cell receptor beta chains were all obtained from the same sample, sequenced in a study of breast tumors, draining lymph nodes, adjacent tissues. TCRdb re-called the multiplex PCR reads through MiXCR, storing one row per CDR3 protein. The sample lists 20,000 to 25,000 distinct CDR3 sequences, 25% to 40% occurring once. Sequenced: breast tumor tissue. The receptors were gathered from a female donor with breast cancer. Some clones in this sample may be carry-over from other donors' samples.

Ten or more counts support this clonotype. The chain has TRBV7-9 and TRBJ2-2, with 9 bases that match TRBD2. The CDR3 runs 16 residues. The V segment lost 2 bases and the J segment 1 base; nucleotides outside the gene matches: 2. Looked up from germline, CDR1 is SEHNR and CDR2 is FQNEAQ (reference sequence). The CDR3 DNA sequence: TGTGCCAGCAGCTTACGGACTAGCGAGAACACCGGGGAGCTGTTTTTT. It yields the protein CASSLRTSENTGELFF.

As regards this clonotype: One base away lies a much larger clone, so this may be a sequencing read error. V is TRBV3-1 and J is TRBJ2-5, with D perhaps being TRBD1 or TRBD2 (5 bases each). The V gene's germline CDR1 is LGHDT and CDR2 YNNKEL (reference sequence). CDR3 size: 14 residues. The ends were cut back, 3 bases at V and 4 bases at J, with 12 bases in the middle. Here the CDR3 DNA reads TGTGCCAGCAGCCAGCGGGCAGGGCGAGAGACCCAGTACTTC. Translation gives CASSQRAGRETQYF.

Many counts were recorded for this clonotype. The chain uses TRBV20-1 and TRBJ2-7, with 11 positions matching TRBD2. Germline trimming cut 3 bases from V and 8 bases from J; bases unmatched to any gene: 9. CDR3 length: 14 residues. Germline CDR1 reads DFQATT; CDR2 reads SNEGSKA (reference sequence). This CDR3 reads CSAREIAGGWKQYF. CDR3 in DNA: TGCAGTGCTAGGGAGATAGCGGGAGGGTGGAAGCAGTACTTC.

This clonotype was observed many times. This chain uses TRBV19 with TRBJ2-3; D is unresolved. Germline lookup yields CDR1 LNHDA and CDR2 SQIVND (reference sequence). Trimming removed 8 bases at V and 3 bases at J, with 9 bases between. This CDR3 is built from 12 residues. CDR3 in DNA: TGTGCCAGTTCCCTAGGTACAGATACGCAGTATTTT. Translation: CASSLGTDTQYF.

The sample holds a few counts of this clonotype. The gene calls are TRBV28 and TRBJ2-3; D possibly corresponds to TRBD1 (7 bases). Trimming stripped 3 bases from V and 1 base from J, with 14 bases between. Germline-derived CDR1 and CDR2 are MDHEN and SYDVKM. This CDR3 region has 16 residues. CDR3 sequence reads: CASSFPRGVGTDTQYF. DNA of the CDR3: TGTGCCAGCAGTTTCCCCAGGGGGGTTGGCACAGATACGCAGTATTTT.

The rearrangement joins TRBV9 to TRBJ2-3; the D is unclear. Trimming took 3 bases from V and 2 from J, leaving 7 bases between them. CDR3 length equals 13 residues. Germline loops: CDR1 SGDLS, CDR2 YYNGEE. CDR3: CASSASPTDTQYF. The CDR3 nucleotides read TGTGCCAGCAGCGCCAGCCCCACAGATACGCAGTATTTT.

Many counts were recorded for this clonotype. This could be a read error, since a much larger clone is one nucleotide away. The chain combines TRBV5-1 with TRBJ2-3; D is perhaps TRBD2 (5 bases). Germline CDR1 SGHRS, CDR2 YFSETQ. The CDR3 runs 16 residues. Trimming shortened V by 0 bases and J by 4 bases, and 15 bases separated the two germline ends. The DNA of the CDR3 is TGCGCCAGCAGCTTGGGCGGTCTAGTGGGAGCAGATACGCAGTATTTT. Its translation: CASSLGGLVGADTQYF.

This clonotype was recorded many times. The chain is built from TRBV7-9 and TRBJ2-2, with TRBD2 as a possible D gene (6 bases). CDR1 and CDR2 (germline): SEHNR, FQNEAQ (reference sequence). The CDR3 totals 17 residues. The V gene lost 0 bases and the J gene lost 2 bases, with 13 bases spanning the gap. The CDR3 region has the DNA TGTGCCAGCAGCTTAGCTACGGGAGCGATCAACACCGGGGAGCTGTTTTTT. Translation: CASSLATGAINTGELFF.

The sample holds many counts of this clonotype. CDR3 protein: CASSIGGSGANVLTF. The CDR3 DNA follows: TGTGCCAGTAGTATAGGGGGGTCTGGGGCCAACGTCCTGACTTTC. This chain uses TRBV19 with TRBJ2-6; perhaps D is TRBD1 or TRBD2 (5 bases each). CDR1 is LNHDA and CDR2 is SQIVND in the germline V gene (reference sequence). The length of the CDR3 is 15 residues. The germline V and J ends were trimmed by 1 base and 1 base, with 5 bases remaining between them. Looking up the rest from reference TRBV19 and TRBJ2-6 gives the full variable domain: DGGITQSPKYLFRKEGQNVTLSCEQNLNHDAMYWYRQDPGQGLRLIYYSQIVNDFQKGDIAEGYSVSREKKESFPLTVTSAQKNPTAFYLCASSIGGSGANVLTFGAGSRLTVL.

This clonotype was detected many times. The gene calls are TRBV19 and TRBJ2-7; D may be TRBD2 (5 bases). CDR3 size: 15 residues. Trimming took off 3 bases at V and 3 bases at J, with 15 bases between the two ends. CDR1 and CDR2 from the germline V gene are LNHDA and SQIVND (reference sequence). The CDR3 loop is CASSIRQSSIYEQYF. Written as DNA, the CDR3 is TGTGCCAGTAGTATTCGCCAGTCTAGCATCTACGAGCAGTACTTC.

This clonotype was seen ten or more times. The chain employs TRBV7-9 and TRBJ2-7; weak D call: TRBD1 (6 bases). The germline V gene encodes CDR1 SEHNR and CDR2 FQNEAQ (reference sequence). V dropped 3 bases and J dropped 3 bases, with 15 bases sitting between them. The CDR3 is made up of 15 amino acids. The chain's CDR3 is CASSFLSQGDYEQYF. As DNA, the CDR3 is TGTGCCAGCAGCTTTTTATCACAGGGCGACTACGAGCAGTACTTC.

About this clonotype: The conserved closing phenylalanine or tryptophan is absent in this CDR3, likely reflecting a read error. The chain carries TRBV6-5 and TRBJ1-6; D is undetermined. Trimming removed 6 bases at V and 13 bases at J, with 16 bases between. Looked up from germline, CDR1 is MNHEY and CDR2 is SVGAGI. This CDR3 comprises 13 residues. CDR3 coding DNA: TGTGCCAGCAGCAGCACCAACAGAAGGCCCCTCCACCTT. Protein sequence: CASSSTNRRPLHL.

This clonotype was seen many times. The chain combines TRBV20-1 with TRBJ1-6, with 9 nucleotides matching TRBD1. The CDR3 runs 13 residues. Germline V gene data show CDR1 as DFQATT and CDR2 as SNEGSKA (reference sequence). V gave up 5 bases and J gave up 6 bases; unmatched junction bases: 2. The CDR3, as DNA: TGCAGTGCTTCGGGACAGGGTAATTCACCCCTCCACTTT. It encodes CSASGQGNSPLHF.

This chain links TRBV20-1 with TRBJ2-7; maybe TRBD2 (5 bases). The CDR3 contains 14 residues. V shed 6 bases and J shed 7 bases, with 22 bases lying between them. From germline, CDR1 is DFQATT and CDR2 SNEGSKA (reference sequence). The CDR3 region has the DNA TGCAGTGCAAACCTAGAGGACTTCCCCCGGGAGCAGTACTTC. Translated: CSANLEDFPREQYF.

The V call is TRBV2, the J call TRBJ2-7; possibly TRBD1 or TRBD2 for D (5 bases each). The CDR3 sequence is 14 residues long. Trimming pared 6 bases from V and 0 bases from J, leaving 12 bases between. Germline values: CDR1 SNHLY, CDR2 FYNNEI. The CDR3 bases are TGTGCCAGCAGAGCCGGGACGGACTCCTACGAGCAGTACTTC. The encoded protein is CASRAGTDSYEQYF.

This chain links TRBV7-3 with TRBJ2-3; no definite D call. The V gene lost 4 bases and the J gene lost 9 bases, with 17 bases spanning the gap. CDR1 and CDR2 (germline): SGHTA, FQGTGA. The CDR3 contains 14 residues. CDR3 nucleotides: TGTGCCAGCAGCTACCCCGCAGATCGGGCGACGCAGTATTTT. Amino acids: CASSYPADRATQYF.

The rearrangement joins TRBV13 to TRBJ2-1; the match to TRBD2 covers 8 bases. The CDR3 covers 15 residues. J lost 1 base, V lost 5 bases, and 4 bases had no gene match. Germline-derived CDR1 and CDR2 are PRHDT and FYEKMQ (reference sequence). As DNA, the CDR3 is TGTGCCAGCAGCGCAACTAGCGGTTCCTACAATGAGCAGTTCTTC. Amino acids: CASSATSGSYNEQFF. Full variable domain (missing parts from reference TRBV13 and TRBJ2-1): AAGVIQSPRHLIKEKRETATLKCYPIPRHDTVYWYQQGPGQDPQFLISFYEKMQSDKGSIPDRFSAQQFSDYHSELNMSSLELGDSALYFCASSATSGSYNEQFFGPGTRLTVL.

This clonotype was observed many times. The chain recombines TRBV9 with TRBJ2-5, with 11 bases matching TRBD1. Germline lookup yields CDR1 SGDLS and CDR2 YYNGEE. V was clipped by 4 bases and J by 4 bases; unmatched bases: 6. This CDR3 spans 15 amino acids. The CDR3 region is CASSPGGQGGETQYF. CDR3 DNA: TGTGCCAGCAGCCCTGGGGGACAGGGGGGAGAGACCCAGTACTTC. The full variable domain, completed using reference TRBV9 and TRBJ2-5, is DSGVTQTPKHLITATGQRVTLRCSPRSGDLSVYWYQQSLDQGLQFLIQYYNGEERAKGNILERFSAQQFPDLHSELNLSSLELGDSALYFCASSPGGQGGETQYFGPGTRLLVL.